This record concerns one TCR beta chain sequence. RNA extraction was followed by reverse transcription into cDNA, which acted as the sequencing template. The data were produced by immunoSEQ multiplex PCR, yet TCRdb's version contains in-frame clones alone and is incomplete. This sample has 150,000 or so clones, with 47% found just once. The record originates from a study of CD8+ T cells in alopecia areata. Study at large: Oral tofacitinib (5 to 10 mg twice daily) was administered to treated patients.

Sequencing used CD4+ T cells sorted from blood. This receptor was taken from a human donor with alopecia areata.

CDR3: CASSLPRRRYEQYF. The DNA for the CDR3 is TGTGCCAGCAGCTTACCACGGAGGAGGTACGAGCAGTACTTC. The rearrangement joins TRBV7-9 to TRBJ2-7; possible D gene TRBD2, 5 bases. Per the germline V gene, CDR1 is SEHNR and CDR2 is FQNEAQ (reference sequence). The CDR3 loop spans 14 amino acids. Trimming pared 2 bases from V and 4 bases from J, leaving 12 bases between. The full variable domain, in which reference TRBV7-9 and TRBJ2-7 provide the parts outside the CDR3, is DTGVSQNPRHKITKRGQNVTFRCDPISEHNRLYWYRQTLGQGPEFLTYFQNEAQLEKSRLLSDRFSAERPKGSFSTLEIQRTEQGDSAMYLCASSLPRRRYEQYFGPGTRLTVT.